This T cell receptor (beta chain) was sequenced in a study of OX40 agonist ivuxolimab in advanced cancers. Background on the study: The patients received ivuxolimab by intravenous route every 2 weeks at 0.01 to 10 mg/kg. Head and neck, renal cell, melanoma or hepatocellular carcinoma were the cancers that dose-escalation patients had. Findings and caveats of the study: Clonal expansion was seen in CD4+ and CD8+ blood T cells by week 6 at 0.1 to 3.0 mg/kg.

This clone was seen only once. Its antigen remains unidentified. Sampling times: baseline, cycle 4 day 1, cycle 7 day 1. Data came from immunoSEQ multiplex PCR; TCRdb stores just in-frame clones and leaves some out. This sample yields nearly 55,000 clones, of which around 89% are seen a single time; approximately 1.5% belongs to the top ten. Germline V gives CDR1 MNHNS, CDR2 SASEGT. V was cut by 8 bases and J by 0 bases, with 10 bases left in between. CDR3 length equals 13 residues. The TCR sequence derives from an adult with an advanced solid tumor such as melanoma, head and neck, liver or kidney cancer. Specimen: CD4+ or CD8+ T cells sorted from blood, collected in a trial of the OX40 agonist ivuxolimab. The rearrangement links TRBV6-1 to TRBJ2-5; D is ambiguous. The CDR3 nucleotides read TGTGCCAGCTCTGGCAGGTACCAAGAGACCCAGTACTTC. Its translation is CASSGRYQETQYF.